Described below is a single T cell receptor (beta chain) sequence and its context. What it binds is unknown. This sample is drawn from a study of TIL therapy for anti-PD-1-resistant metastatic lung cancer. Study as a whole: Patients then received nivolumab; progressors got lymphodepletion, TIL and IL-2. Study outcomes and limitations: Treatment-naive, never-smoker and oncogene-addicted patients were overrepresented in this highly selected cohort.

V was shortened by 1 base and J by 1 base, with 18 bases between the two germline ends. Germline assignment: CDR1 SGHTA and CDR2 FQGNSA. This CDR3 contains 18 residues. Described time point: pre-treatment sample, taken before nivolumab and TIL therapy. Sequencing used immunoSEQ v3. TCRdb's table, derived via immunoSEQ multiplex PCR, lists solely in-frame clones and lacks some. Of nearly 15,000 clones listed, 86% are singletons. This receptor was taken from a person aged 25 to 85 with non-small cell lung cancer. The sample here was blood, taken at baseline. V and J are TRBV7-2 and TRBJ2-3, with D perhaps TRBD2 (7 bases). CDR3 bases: TGTGCCAGCAGCTTAGAGAGAGGACGGGGGGCCCGCACAGATACGCAGTATTTT. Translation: CASSLERGRGARTDTQYF.